The present entry profiles one TCR beta chain with its context. The antigen remains unidentified. V lost 0 bases to trimming and J lost 1 base, with 9 bases between them. Looked up from germline, CDR1 is LGHNA and CDR2 is YNFKEQ. This CDR3 contains 15 residues. Profiling relied on immunoSEQ multiplex PCR, and the TCRdb table lists in-frame clones only, not all of them. The data contain about 240,000 clones, 80% to 85% of them seen just once; the ten biggest clones take up over 0.5%. This record belongs to a study of Tregs in tolerant kidney transplant recipients. Unstimulated regulatory T cells (CD4+CD25+CD127-), CD4+CD25- non-regulatory cells, CD4 and CD8 cells were FACS-sorted from thawed PBMCs. The study, taken as a whole, reports: The most relevant donor-specific Treg TCRbeta repertoire apparently came from expansion with activated donor B cells. Validation in larger populations is needed because few patients were studied.

The TCR comes from a human donor in good health. J is TRBJ2-5 and V is TRBV4-2, with unresolved D. Source material: CD4+ T cells from blood. CDR3 loop: CASSQERSSQETQYF. The CDR3 DNA reads as TGTGCCAGCAGCCAAGAGAGGAGTTCCCAAGAGACCCAGTACTTC.